These T cell receptor beta chains were read from a single sample in a study of cytomegalovirus exposure and HLA in healthy donors. The repertoire was sequenced with immunoSEQ multiplex PCR; TCRdb's copy has only in-frame clones and lacks some. Among 120,000 or so clones, approximately 87% were seen once, and the ten largest hold more than 1.4%. Sequenced sample: PBMCs. The origin of the receptors is a woman under 40 in good health and CMV-seropositive. Both conserved end residues are part of each CDR3. The order of the fields is clone size, V gene, J gene, D gene, CDR3 DNA, CDR3 protein. D genes are given only for firm matches. Size is stated for part of the rows, as once, few or many counts, or as a class when the clone is expanded.

>NA|TRBV14|TRBJ2-7|NA
TGTGCCAGCAGCCAAGATTTGGTGCCAGGTGGAGAGCAGTACTTC
CASSQDLVPGGEQYF
>NA|TRBV2|TRBJ1-4|TRBD1
TGTGCCAGCAGTGAGGACAGGGGTGAAAAACTGTTTTTT
CASSEDRGEKLFF
>NA|TRBV4-1|TRBJ1-3|TRBD1
TGCGCCAGCAGCCAAGATCCAGGGGGCGGAAACACCATATATTTT
CASSQDPGGGNTIYF
>NA|TRBV11-1|TRBJ2-1|TRBD2
TGTGCCAGCAGCCCGACTAGCGGGGGCGCCAACAATGAGCAGTTCTTC
CASSPTSGGANNEQFF
>NA|TRBV28|TRBJ2-3|NA
TGTGCCAGCCACCGGGCGGGGGCCTATACAGATACGCAGTATTTT
CASHRAGAYTDTQYF
>NA|TRBV6-5|TRBJ1-3|NA
TGTGCCAGCAGTTACGGCGGGGACTCTGGAAACACCATATATTTT
CASSYGGDSGNTIYF
>NA|TRBV9|TRBJ1-1|NA
TGTGCCAGCAGCGTAGGTATAACAATCTCCGGTACAGCTGAAGCTTTCTTT
CASSVGITISGTAEAFF
>NA|TRBV20-1|TRBJ1-2|NA
TGCAGTGCTAGCTCCGGCTACACCTTC
CSASSGYTF
>NA|TRBV25-1|TRBJ2-3|NA
TGTGCCAGCAGTGAATACCGGGCAGATACGCAGTATTTT
CASSEYRADTQYF
>NA|TRBV5-1|TRBJ2-7|TRBD2
TGCGCCAGCAGCTTGGGGCGGGCTAGCGGGAGCTACGAGCAGTACTTC
CASSLGRASGSYEQYF
>NA|TRBV5-6|TRBJ2-4|NA
TGTGCCAGCAGCTTGGGAGGCATTCAGTACTTC
CASSLGGIQYF
>NA|TRBV25-1|TRBJ2-1|TRBD1
TGTGCCAGCAGTGCGACTGACAGGGTTAAGTTCTTC
CASSATDRVKFF
>NA|TRBV19|TRBJ1-1|NA
TGTGCCAGTAGTGCAGGGGATCTGTTTGAAGCTTTCTTT
CASSAGDLFEAFF
>NA|TRBV28|TRBJ1-3|NA
TGTGCCAGCGTGAGCTCTGGAAACACCATATATTTT
CASVSSGNTIYF
>NA|TRBV6-1|TRBJ2-1|TRBD1
TGTGCCAGCAGGAGGGGACAGGGCAATGAGCAGTTCTTC
CASRRGQGNEQFF
>NA|TRBV30|TRBJ1-2|TRBD1
TGTGCCTGGAGTGACCCGACAGGGGGCTCATATGGCTACACCTTC
CAWSDPTGGSYGYTF
>NA|TRBV11-2|TRBJ1-1|NA
TGTGCCAGCAGCCCCGGCGACCGGGGAGCTTTCTTT
CASSPGDRGAFF
>NA|TRBV10-3|TRBJ2-7|TRBD2
TGTGCCATCAGATCTAGCGGGGGCAATTTCTACGAGCAGTACTTC
CAIRSSGGNFYEQYF
>NA|TRBV4-1|TRBJ2-7|TRBD1
TGCGCCAGCAGCCAAGTTCCCGGGACAGGCTCCTACGAGCAGTACTTC
CASSQVPGTGSYEQYF
>NA|TRBV27|TRBJ2-1|TRBD2
TGTGCCAGCAGTTTGGGTAGCGGGAGTTTCACCTACAATGAGCAGTTCTTC
CASSLGSGSFTYNEQFF
>few|TRBV19|TRBJ1-1|TRBD1
TGTGCCAGTAGTACCTACAGGGGGACTGAAGCTTTCTTT
CASSTYRGTEAFF
>NA|TRBV4-2|TRBJ1-4|NA
TGTGCCAGCAGCCAAGGTACAGCAACTAATGAAAAACTGTTTTTT
CASSQGTATNEKLFF
>NA|TRBV6-1|TRBJ1-5|NA
TGTGCCACGAAAGGCGCAGGGATCCACAATCAGCCCCAGCATTTT
CATKGAGIHNQPQHF
>NA|TRBV7-2|TRBJ1-2|TRBD1
TGTGCCAGCAGCTTGGACAGGGGGCTAGGTGGCTACACCTTC
CASSLDRGLGGYTF
>few|TRBV27|TRBJ1-2|NA
TGTGCCAGCAGTTTACAGGGGTTTGGTGGCTACACCTTC
CASSLQGFGGYTF
>NA|TRBV29-1|TRBJ2-7|NA
TGCAGCGTTGAAGAGGGGCCCTACGAGCAGTACTTC
CSVEEGPYEQYF
>once|TRBV4-3|TRBJ1-1|NA
TGCGCCAGCAGCCATCGGGGGGGATTCTTGGTTGGCTCCACCGATATGTACACTGAAGCTTTCTTT
CASSHRGGFLVGSTDMYTEAFF
>NA|TRBV18|TRBJ2-1|TRBD1
TGTGCCAGCTTATCGACAGGGGAGGATGAGCAGTTCTTC
CASLSTGEDEQFF
>NA|TRBV7-8|TRBJ2-5|NA
TGTGCCAGCAGCAGGACAGCGGTGGGGATCCAAGAGACCCAGTACTTC
CASSRTAVGIQETQYF
>NA|TRBV18|TRBJ1-2|NA
TGTGCCAGCTCACCCTCGGCGGGGGACGCATATGGCTACACCTTC
CASSPSAGDAYGYTF
>NA|TRBV5-1|TRBJ2-2|TRBD2
TGCGCCAGCAGCTTGGGGCGGCGGGGGACGGGACTAGCGGGAGAGCCCGGGGAGCTGTTTTTT
CASSLGRRGTGLAGEPGELFF
>once|TRBV21-1|TRBJ2-7|NA
TGTGCCAGCAGCACCCTCCCACAGGGGCCAAGGAACGAGCAGTACTTC
CASSTLPQGPRNEQYF
>NA|TRBV4-3|TRBJ1-2|NA
TGCGCCAGCAGCCAATCTCAGGGTAGGGCTAACTATGGCTACACCTTC
CASSQSQGRANYGYTF
>few|TRBV28|TRBJ1-5|TRBD1
TGTGCCAGCAGTTTCTCGACAGGGGGCGCGGGTAGGCCCCAGCATTTT
CASSFSTGGAGRPQHF
>many|TRBV6-1|TRBJ2-3|TRBD1
TGTGCCAGCAGTGACGGGACAGACCACACAGATACGCAGTATTTT
CASSDGTDHTDTQYF
>NA|TRBV2|TRBJ2-1|TRBD2
TGTGCCAGCAGTGAAACCTGGGAGGGTGAGCAGTTCTTC
CASSETWEGEQFF
>NA|TRBV11-2|TRBJ2-2|TRBD2
TGTGCCAGCAGCTTCCGACTAGCGGGAAACACCGGGGAGCTGTTTTTT
CASSFRLAGNTGELFF
>NA|TRBV6-6|TRBJ1-3|NA
TGTGCCACAGGGTGGGGAAACACCATATATTTT
CATGWGNTIYF